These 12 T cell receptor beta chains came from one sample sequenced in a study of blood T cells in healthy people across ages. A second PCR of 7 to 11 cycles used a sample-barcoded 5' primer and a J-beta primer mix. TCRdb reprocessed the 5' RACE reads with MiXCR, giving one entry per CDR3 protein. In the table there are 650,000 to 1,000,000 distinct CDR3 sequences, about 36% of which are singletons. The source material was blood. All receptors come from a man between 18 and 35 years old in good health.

As DNA, the CDR3 is TGTGCCAGCAGCCGGACAGGGATGGGCGAGCAGTACTTC. Encoded protein: CASSRTGMGEQYF. The rearrangement joins TRBV6-2 or TRBV6-3 to TRBJ2-7; 8 nucleotides line up with TRBD1. The CDR3 spans 13 residues. The germline V gene has CDR1 MNHEY and CDR2 SVGEGT. V dropped 6 bases and J dropped 6; count of bases not matched to a gene: 7.

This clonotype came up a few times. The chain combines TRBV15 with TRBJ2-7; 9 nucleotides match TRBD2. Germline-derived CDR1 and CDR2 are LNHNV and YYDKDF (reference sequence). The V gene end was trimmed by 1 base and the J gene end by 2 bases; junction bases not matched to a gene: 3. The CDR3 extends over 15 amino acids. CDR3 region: CATSRVASGAYEQYF. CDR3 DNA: TGTGCCACCAGCAGAGTGGCTAGCGGGGCCTACGAGCAGTACTTC.

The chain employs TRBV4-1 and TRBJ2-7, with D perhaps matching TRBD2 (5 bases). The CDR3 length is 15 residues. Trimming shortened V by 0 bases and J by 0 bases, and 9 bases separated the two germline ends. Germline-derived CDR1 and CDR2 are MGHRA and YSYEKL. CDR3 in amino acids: CASSQEEVGSYEQYF. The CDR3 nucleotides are TGCGCCAGCAGCCAAGAGGAGGTCGGCTCCTACGAGCAGTACTTC.

CDR3 bases: TGCAGTGCTAGATGGGGCCCACCCGACAATGAGCGGTACTTC. It yields the protein CSARWGPPDNERYF. The V call is TRBV20-1, the J call TRBJ2-5; a weak D match, TRBD1 (5 bases). V gave up 2 bases and J gave up 13 bases, with 23 bases separating them. Germline V CDR1 and CDR2: DFQATT, SNEGSKA (reference sequence). There are 14 residues in the CDR3.

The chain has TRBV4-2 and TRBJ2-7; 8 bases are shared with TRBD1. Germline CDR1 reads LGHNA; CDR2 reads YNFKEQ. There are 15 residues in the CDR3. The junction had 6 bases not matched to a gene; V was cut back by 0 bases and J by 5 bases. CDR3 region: CASSQDLNRGDEQYF. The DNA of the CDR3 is TGTGCCAGCAGCCAAGATCTCAACAGGGGGGACGAGCAGTACTTC.

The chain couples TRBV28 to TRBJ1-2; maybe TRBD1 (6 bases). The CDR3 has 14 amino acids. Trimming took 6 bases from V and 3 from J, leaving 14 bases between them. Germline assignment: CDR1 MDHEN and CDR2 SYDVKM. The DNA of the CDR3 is TGTGCCAGCAGCCGAGGGACAATTGACTATGGCTACACCTTC. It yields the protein CASSRGTIDYGYTF.

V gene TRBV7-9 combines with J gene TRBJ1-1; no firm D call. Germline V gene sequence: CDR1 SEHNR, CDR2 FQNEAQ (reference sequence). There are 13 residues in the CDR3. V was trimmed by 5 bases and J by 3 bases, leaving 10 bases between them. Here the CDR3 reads CASSPRTYTEAFF. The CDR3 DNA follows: TGTGCCAGCAGCCCTCGGACGTACACTGAAGCTTTCTTT.

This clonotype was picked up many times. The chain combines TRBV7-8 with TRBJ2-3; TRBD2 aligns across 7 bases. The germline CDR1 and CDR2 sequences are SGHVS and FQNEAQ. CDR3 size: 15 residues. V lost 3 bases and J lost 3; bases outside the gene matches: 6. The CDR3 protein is CASSFISGGTDTQYF. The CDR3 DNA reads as TGTGCCAGCAGCTTTATCTCGGGGGGTACAGATACGCAGTATTTT.

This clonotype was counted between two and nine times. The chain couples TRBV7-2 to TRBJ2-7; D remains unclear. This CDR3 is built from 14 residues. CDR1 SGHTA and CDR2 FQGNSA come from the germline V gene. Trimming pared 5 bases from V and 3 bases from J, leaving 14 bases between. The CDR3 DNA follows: TGTGCCAGCAGCCCCGGACGGGTGAACTACGAGCAGTACTTC. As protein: CASSPGRVNYEQYF. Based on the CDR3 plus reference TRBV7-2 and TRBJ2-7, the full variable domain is GAGVSQSPSNKVTEKGKDVELRCDPISGHTALYWYRQSLGQGLEFLIYFQGNSAPDKSGLPSDRFSAERTGGSVSTLTIQRTQQEDSAVYLCASSPGRVNYEQYFGPGTRLTVT.

CDR3 residues: CASIHGKGRDSWSEQYF. The CDR3 DNA reads TGTGCCAGCATCCACGGAAAGGGGCGGGACAGTTGGAGCGAGCAGTACTTC. The chain employs TRBV3-1 and TRBJ2-7; D might be TRBD1 (7 bases). The CDR3 is 17 residues long. V was shortened by 7 bases and J by 6 bases, with 28 bases between the two germline ends. CDR1 and CDR2 (germline): LGHDT, YNNKEL (reference sequence).

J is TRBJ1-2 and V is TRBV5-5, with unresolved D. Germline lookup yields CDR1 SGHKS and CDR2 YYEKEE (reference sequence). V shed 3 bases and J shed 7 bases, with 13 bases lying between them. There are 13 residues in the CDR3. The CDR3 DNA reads TGTGCCAGCAGCTCCCTCCGACGGGCTGGCTACACCTTC. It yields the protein CASSSLRRAGYTF. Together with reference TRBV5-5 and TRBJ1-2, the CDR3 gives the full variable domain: DAGVTQSPTHLIKTRGQQVTLRCSPISGHKSVSWYQQVLGQGPQFIFQYYEKEERGRGNFPDRFSARQFPNYSSELNVNALLLGDSALYLCASSSLRRAGYTFGSGTRLTVV.

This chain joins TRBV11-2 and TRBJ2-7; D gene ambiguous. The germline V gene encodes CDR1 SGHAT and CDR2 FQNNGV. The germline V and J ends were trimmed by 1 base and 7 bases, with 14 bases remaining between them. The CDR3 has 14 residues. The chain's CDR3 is CASSLVLPHNEQYF. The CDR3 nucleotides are TGTGCCAGCAGCTTAGTTCTTCCGCACAATGAGCAGTACTTC.